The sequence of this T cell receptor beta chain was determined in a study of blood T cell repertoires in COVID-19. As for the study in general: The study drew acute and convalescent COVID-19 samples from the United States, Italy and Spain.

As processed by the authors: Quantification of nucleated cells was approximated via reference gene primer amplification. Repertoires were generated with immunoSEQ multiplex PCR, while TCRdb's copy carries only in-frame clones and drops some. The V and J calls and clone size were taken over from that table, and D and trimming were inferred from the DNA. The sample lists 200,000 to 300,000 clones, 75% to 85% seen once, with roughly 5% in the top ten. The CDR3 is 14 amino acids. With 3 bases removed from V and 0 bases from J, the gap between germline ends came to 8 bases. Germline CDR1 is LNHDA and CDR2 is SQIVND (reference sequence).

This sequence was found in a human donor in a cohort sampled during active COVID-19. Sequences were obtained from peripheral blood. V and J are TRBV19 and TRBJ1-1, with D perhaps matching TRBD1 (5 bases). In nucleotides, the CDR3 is TGTGCCAGTAGTATCGCGACAGTGAACACTGAAGCTTTCTTT. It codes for CASSIATVNTEAFF.